This T cell receptor (beta chain) was identified in a study of T cell responses to AZD1222 COVID-19 vaccine. Study results and caveats: Receipt of two AZD1222 doses was followed by a rise in Spike-specific TCR breadth and depth.

Germline CDR1 and CDR2: LNHDA and SQIVND (reference sequence). This CDR3 is built from 14 residues. V lost 5 bases and J lost 4, with 14 bases in between. The protocol was immunoSEQ multiplex PCR, while the TCRdb copy is restricted to in-frame clones and leaves out a portion. Here the sample spans 100,000 to 150,000 clones, 91% being singletons. To note about this clone: The antigen is undetermined.

The rearrangement uses TRBV19 and TRBJ1-1; unclear D gene. The material sequenced was peripheral blood, taken 28 days after the second AZD1222 dose. The receptor was derived from an adult who received the AZD1222 COVID-19 vaccine. The CDR3, as DNA: TGTGCCAGTAGTGCCCCGGGAGGGTCCACTGAAGCTTTCTTT. It encodes CASSAPGGSTEAFF. Using reference TRBV19 and TRBJ1-1 for the parts outside the CDR3, the full variable domain is DGGITQSPKYLFRKEGQNVTLSCEQNLNHDAMYWYRQDPGQGLRLIYYSQIVNDFQKGDIAEGYSVSREKKESFPLTVTSAQKNPTAFYLCASSAPGGSTEAFFGQGTRLTVV.